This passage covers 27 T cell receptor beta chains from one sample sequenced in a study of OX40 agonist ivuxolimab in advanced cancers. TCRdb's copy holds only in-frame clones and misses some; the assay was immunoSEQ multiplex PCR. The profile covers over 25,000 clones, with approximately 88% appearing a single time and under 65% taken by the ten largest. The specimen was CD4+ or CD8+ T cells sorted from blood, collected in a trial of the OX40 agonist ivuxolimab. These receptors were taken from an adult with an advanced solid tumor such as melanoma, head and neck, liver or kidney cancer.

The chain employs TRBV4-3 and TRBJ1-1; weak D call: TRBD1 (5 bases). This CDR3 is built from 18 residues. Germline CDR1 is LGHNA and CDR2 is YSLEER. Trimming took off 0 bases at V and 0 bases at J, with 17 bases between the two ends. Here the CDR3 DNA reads TGCGCCAGCAGCCAAGAGAGAGGCCAGGGAGGGTTGAACACTGAAGCTTTCTTT. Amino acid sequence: CASSQERGQGGLNTEAFF.

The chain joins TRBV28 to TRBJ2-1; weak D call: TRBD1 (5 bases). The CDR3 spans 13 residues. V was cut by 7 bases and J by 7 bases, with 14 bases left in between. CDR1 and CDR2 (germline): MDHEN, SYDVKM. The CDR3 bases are TGTGCCAGCAACTGGGGCAGGTCAAATGAGCAGTTCTTC. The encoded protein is CASNWGRSNEQFF. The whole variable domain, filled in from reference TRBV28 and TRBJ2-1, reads DVKVTQSSRYLVKRTGEKVFLECVQDMDHENMFWYRQDPGLGLRLIYFSYDVKMKEKGDIPEGYSVSREKKERFSLILESASTNQTSMYLCASNWGRSNEQFFGPGTRLTVL.

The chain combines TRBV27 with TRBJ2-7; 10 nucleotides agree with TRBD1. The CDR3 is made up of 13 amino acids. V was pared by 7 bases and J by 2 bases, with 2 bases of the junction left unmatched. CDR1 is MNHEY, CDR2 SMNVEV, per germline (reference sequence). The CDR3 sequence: CASTGQGAYEQYF. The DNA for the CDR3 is TGTGCCAGCACCGGACAGGGGGCCTACGAGCAGTACTTC.

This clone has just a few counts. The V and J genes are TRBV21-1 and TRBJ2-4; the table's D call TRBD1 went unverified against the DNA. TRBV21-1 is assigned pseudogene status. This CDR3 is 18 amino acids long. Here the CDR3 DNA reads TGTGCCAGCAGCACACACCAACAGGGGGCCTTAGCCAAAAACATTCAGTACTTC. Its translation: CASSTHQQGALAKNIQYF.

As DNA, the CDR3 is TGTGCCAGTAGTTCCATAGCGGGGATCACAGATACGCAGTATTTT. This encodes CASSSIAGITDTQYF. The V and J genes are TRBV19 and TRBJ2-3, with 8 nucleotides matching TRBD2. V lost 5 bases, J lost 2 bases, and 6 bases stayed unmatched. In germline, CDR1 is LNHDA, CDR2 SQIVND (reference sequence). The CDR3 is 15 residues long.

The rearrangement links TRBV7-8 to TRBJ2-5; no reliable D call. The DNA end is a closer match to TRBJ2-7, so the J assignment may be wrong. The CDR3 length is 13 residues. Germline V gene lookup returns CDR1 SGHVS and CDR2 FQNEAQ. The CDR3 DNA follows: TGTGCCAGCAGCATCGGGCAGAGCTACGAGCAGTACTTC. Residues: CASSIGQSYEQYF.

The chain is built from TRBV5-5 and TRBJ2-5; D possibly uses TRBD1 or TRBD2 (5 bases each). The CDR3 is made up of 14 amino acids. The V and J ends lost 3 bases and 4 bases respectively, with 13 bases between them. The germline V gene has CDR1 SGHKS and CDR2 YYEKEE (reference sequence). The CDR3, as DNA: TGTGCCAGCAGCTCAGGGACCTTGGGAGAGACCCAGTACTTC. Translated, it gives CASSSGTLGETQYF.

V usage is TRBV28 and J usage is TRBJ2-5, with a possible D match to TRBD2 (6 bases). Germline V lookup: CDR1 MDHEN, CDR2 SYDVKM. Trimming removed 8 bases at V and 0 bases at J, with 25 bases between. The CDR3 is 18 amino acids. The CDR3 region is CASSQFTQDYRNQETQYF. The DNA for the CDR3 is TGTGCCAGCTCCCAGTTTACCCAGGACTACCGCAACCAAGAGACCCAGTACTTC.

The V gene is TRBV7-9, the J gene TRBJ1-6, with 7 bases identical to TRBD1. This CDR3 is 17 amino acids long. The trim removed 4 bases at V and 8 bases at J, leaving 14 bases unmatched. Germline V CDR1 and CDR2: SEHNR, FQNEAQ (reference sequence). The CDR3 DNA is TGTGCCAGCAGCTCTACCGACAGGGTTTATTCCGATTCACCCCTCCACTTT. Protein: CASSSTDRVYSDSPLHF.

CDR3 in DNA: TGTGCCAGCAGTTTAGGGCAGGGCAATCAGCCCCAGCATTTT. Its protein product is CASSLGQGNQPQHF. This chain joins TRBV27 and TRBJ1-5; D ambiguous. Looked up from germline, CDR1 is MNHEY and CDR2 is SMNVEV (reference sequence). Trimming removed 2 bases at V and 2 bases at J, with 7 bases between. CDR3 length: 14 amino acids.

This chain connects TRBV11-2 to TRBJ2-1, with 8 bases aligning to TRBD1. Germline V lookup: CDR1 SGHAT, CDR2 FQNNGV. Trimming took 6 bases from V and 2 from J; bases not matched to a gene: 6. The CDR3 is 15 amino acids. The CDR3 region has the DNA TGTGCCAGCAGTCTTGGACAGGGTCCCTACAATGAGCAGTTCTTC. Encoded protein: CASSLGQGPYNEQFF.

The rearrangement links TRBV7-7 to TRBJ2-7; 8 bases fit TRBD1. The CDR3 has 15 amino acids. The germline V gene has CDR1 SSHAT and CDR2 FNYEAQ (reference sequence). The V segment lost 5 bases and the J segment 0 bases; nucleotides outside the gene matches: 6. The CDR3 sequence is CASSEGQDISYEQYF. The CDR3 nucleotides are TGTGCCAGCAGCGAGGGACAGGATATCTCCTACGAGCAGTACTTC.

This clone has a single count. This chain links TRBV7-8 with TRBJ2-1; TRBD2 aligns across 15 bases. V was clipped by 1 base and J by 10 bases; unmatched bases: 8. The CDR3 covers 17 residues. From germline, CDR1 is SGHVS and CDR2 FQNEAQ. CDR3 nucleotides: TGTGCCAGCAGCTTAGATAGGACTAGCGGGGGGGGACAGGAGCAGTTCTTC. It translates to CASSLDRTSGGGQEQFF.

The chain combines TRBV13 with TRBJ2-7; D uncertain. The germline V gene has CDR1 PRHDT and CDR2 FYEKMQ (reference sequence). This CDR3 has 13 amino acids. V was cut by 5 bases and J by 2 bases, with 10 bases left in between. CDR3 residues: CASSPDNAYEQYF. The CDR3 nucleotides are TGTGCCAGCAGCCCCGATAACGCCTACGAGCAGTACTTC.

This CDR3 is CASSRGQGYNYEQYF. DNA of the CDR3: TGCGCCAGCAGCCGTGGACAGGGATATAACTACGAGCAGTACTTC. The chain has TRBV4-3 and TRBJ2-7; 8 bases are shared with TRBD1. CDR3 length: 15 amino acids. Germline lookup yields CDR1 LGHNA and CDR2 YSLEER. V gave up 4 bases and J gave up 3 bases; unmatched junction bases: 8.

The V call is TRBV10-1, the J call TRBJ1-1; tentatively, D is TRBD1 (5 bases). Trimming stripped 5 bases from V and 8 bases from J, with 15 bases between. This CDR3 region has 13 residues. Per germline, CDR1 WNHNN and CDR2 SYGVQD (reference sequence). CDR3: CASSTGRREEAFF. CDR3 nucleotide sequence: TGCGCCAGCAGTACAGGACGGCGGGAAGAAGCTTTCTTT.

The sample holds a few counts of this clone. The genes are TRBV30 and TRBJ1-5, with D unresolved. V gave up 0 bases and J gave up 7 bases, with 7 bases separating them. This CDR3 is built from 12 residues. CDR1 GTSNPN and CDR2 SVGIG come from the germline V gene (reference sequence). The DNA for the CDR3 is TGTGCCTGGAGTGTAAGTATCCAGCCCCAGCATTTT. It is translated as CAWSVSIQPQHF.

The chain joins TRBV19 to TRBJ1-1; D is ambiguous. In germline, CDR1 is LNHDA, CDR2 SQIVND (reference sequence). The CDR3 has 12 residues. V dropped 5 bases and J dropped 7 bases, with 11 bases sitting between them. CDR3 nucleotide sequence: TGTGCCAGTAGTGGAAACAGAATTGAAGCTTTCTTT. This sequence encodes CASSGNRIEAFF.

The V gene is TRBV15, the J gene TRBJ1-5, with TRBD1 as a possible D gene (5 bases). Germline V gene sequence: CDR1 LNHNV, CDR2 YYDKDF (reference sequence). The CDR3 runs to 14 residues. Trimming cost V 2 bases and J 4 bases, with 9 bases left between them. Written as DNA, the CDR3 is TGTGCCACCAGCAGACAGGGAGAGAATCAGCCCCAGCATTTT. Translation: CATSRQGENQPQHF.

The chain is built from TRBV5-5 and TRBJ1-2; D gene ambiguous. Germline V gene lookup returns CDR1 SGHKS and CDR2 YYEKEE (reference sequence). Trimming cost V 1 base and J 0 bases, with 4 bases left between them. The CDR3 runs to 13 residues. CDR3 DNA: TGTGCCAGCAGCTTGACAGCTAACTATGGCTACACCTTC. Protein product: CASSLTANYGYTF.

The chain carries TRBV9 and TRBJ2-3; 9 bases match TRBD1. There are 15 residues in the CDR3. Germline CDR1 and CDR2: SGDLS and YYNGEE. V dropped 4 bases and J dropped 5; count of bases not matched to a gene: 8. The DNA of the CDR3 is TGTGCCAGCAGCCCATGGACAGGGGAGGGAGATACGCAGTATTTT. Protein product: CASSPWTGEGDTQYF.

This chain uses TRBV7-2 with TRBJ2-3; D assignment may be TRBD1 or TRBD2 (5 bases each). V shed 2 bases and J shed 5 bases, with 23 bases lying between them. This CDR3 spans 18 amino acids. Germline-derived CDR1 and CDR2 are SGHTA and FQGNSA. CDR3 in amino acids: CASSLPPPSGPGIDTQYF. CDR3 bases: TGTGCCAGCAGCTTACCCCCGCCGTCGGGGCCGGGGATAGATACGCAGTATTTT.

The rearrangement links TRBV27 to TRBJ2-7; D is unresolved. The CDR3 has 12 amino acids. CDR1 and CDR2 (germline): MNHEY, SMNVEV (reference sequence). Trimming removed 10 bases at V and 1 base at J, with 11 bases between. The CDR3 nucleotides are TGTGCCACCTTTGGGAATTCCTACGAGCAGTACTTC. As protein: CATFGNSYEQYF.

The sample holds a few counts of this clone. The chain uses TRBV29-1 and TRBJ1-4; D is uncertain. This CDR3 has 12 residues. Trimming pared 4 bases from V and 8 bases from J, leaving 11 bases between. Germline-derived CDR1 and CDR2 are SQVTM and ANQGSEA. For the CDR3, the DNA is TGCAGCGTTGTAACCGCCAGAGAAAAACTGTTTTTT. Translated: CSVVTAREKLFF.

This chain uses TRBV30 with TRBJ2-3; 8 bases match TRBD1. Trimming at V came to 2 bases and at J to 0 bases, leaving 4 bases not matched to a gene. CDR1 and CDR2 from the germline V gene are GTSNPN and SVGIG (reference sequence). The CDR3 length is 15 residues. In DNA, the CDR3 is TGTGCCTGGAGTCAGACAGGGGTAAGCACAGATACGCAGTATTTT. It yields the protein CAWSQTGVSTDTQYF.

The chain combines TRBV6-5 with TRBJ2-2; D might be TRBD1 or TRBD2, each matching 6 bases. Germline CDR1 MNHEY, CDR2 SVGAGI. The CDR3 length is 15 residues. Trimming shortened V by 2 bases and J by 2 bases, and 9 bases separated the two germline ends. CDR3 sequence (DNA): TGTGCCAGCAGTTACGTCGGGGGCAACACCGGGGAGCTGTTTTTT. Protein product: CASSYVGGNTGELFF.

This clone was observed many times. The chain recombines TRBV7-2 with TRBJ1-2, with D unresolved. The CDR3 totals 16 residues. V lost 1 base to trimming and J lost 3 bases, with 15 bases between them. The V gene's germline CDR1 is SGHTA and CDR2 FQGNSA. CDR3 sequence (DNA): TGTGCCAGCAGCTTAGTAGGAGAAATGACTTACTATGGCTACACCTTC. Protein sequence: CASSLVGEMTYYGYTF.